The following is a T cell receptor beta chain sequence with its context. Its antigen is not identified. V was pared by 5 bases and J by 2 bases, with 2 bases of the junction left unmatched. Per the germline V gene, CDR1 is LNHDA and CDR2 is SQIVND (reference sequence). This CDR3 contains 13 residues. CD4+ cells yielded CD45RA+ naive and CD45RA-negative memory subsets. An approximately 220 ng quantity of DNA, tens of thousands of T cell genomes, went into the sorted-subset replicate PCRs. Original handling: There were no quality scores in the junction-only immunoSEQ sequences, so filtering differed. TCRdb's table, derived via immunoSEQ multiplex PCR, lists solely in-frame clones and lacks some. V, J and clone size are taken as reported in that table, and D and trimming were inferred from the DNA itself. The table lists 850,000 to 1,100,000 clones, approximately 80% of them singletons. The sample is drawn from a study of shared clonotypes between healthy human individuals. Study observations and caveats: In a handful of donors, around 5% of naive CD4 clonotypes appeared in common.

The genes are TRBV19 and TRBJ1-2, with 7 bases lining up with TRBD1. Material: memory CD4+ T cells from PBMCs. As for subset: CD45RA-negative fraction. This TCR derives from a man aged 18 to 29 in good health. Some clones in this sample may be carry-over from other donors' samples. This chain's CDR3 is CASSPGQNYGYTF. DNA of the CDR3: TGTGCCAGTAGTCCGGGACAGAACTATGGCTACACCTTC.